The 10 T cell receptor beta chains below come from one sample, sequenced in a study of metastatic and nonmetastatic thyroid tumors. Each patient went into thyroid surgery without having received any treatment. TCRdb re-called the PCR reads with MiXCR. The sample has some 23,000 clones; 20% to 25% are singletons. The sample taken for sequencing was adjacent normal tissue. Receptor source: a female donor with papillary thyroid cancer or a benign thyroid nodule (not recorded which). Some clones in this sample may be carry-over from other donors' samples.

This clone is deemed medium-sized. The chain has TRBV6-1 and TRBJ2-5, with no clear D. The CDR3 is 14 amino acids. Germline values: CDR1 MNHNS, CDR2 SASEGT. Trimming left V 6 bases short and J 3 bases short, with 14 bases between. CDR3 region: CASRSWGQKETQYF. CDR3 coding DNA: TGTGCCAGCAGATCATGGGGTCAGAAAGAGACCCAGTACTTC.

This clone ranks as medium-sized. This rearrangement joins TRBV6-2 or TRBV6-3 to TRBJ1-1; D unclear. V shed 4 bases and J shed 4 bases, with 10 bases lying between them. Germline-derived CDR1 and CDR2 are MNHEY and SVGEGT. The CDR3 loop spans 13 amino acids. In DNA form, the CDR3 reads TGTGCCAGCAGTTTCGGGGAGACCACTGAAGCTTTCTTT. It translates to CASSFGETTEAFF.

The CDR3 sequence is CASTRTGVITLADNEQFF. The CDR3 coding sequence is TGTGCCAGCACCCGGACAGGAGTTATTACATTAGCGGACAATGAGCAGTTCTTC. The chain links TRBV11-1 to TRBJ2-1, with D tentatively TRBD1 (7 bases). The CDR3 totals 18 residues. The V gene's germline CDR1 is SGHAT and CDR2 FQDESV (reference sequence). Trimming stripped 7 bases from V and 5 bases from J, with 27 bases between.

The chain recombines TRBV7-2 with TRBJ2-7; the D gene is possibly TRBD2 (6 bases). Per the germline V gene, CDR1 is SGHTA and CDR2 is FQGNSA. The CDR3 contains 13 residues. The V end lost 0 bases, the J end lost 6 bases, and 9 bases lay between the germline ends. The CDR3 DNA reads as TGTGCCAGCAGCTTAGCGGGGGGTATCGAGCAGTACGTC. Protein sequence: CASSLAGGIEQYV.

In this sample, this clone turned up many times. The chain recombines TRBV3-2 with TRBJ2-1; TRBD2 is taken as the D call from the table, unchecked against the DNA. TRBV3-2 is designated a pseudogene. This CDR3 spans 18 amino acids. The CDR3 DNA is TGTGCCAGCAGCCGAACGGGACTAGCGGGAGGAGGCTACAATGAGCAGTTCTTC. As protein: CASSRTGLAGGGYNEQFF.

This chain's CDR3 is CASSTRQWAPAFYEQYF. The CDR3 coding sequence is TGTGCCAGCAGTACGCGACAGTGGGCACCGGCTTTCTACGAGCAGTACTTC. The chain has TRBV27 and TRBJ2-7; D is perhaps TRBD1 (5 bases). V was cut by 5 bases and J by 3 bases, with 23 bases left in between. This CDR3 contains 17 residues. Germline CDR1 and CDR2: MNHEY and SMNVEV (reference sequence).

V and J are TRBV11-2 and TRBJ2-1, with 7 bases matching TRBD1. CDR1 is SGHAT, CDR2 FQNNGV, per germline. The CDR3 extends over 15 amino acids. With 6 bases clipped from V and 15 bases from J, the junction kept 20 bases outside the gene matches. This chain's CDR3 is CASRQESGTASQGFF. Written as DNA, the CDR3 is TGTGCCAGCAGACAAGAGTCCGGGACAGCCTCCCAGGGGTTCTTC. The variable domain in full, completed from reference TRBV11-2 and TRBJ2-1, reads EAGVAQSPRYKIIEKRQSVAFWCNPISGHATLYWYQQILGQGPKLLIQFQNNGVVDDSQLPKDRFSAERLKGVDSTLKIQPAKLEDSAVYLCASRQESGTASQGFFGPGTRLTVL.

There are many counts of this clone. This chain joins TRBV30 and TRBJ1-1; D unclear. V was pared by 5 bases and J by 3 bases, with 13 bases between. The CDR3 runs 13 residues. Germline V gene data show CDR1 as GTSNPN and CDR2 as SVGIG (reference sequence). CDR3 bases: TGTGCCTGGTCTCCTGGGCTGGACACTGAAGCTTTCTTT. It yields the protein CAWSPGLDTEAFF.

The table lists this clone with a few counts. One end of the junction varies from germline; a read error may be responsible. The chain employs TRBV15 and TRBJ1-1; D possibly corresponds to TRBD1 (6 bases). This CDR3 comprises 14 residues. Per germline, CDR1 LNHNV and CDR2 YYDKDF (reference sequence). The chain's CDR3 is CATGGGGGYTEAFF. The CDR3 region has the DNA TGTGCCACCGGCGGGGGCGGGGGTTACACTGAGGCTTTCTTT.

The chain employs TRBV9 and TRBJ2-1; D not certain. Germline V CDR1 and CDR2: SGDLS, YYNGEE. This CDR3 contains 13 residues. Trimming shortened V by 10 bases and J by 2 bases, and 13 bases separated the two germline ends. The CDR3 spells CARRVNPYNEQFF. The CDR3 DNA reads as TGTGCCCGCCGAGTTAACCCCTACAATGAGCAGTTCTTC.